This T cell receptor (beta chain) is drawn from a study of post-analysis software for immune sequencing data. cDNA libraries for TCR beta contained unique molecular identifiers. There were roughly 0.95 to 10 million T cells, and about 500,000 cDNA molecules came from them. TCRdb reprocessed the PCR reads with MiXCR, giving one entry per CDR3 protein. The sample records approximately 360,000 distinct CDR3 sequences, roughly 38% being singletons. General study findings and limits: Among 5 or 6 TRBV segments more frequent in patients than controls were TRBV5-6, TRBV5-1 and TRBV20-1. By F measure, strong co-clustering occurred among samples prepared in the same batch.

Concerning this clonotype itself: The antigen remains unidentified.

Trimming removed 5 bases from V and 4 bases from J; junction bases left unmatched: 3. Germline CDR1 reads ENHRY; CDR2 reads SYGVKD. The CDR3 extends over 15 amino acids. The clonotype was recovered from a girl aged 5 to 17 with multiple sclerosis. The sequenced material came from blood. The chain uses TRBV10-3 and TRBJ2-3, with 13 nucleotides matching TRBD2. The CDR3: CAISWTSGGSDTQYF. In nucleotides, the CDR3 is TGTGCCATCAGTTGGACTAGCGGGGGATCAGATACGCAGTATTTT.